Listed below are T cell receptor beta chains from one sample, sequenced in a study of blood T cell repertoires in COVID-19. Sequenced by immunoSEQ multiplex PCR; TCRdb stores in-frame clones only, minus some. The sample yields 200,000 to 300,000 clones, around 85% seen once. Sequenced: peripheral blood. The receptor source for this set is a woman aged 25 to 39 who had recovered from COVID-19. CDR3s leave out the opening cysteine and the closing phenylalanine or tryptophan. Fields, in order: J gene, V gene, CDR3 length, CDR3 protein.

TRBJ2-5,TRBV3-1/TRBV3-2,15,ASSQGPPGSRGETQY
TRBJ2-2,TRBV7-9,14,ASSPRTGGNTGELF
TRBJ2-7,TRBV21-1,21,ASSKALSGLWDRGPILVHEQY
TRBJ2-7,TRBV5-4,12,ASSSGTGYHEQY
TRBJ1-1,TRBV6-7,12,ASSYPRSTSGAF
TRBJ1-3,TRBV7-9,14,ASSGAGQRSGNTIY
TRBJ1-5,TRBV7-8,11,ASSLSKNQPQH
TRBJ2-2,TRBV7-3,13,ASSLGTGDTGELF
TRBJ2-5,TRBV3-1/TRBV3-2,12,ASSPSGGLETQY
TRBJ2-7,TRBV4-2,11,ASSRDYSYEQY
TRBJ1-4,TRBV28,12,ASSPGQGRVKLF